This TCR beta chain was recovered during a study of shared clonotypes between healthy human individuals. Overall study results and limits: Large sequencing depth failed to make sorted-subset sequencing complete, rarefaction showed. Larger estimated richness was generally recorded for naive subsets relative to memory subsets.

The germline V gene has CDR1 KGHSH and CDR2 LQKENI. V shed 9 bases and J 3 bases; nucleotides not matched to a gene: 7. The CDR3 length is 14 residues. Using immunoSEQ multiplex PCR, the repertoire was profiled, and TCRdb retains in-frame clones only, with some absent. The sample includes about 2.3 million clones, 85% to 95% of them seen just once. Worth noting for this clone: No antigen is known for it. Other DNA sequences in the same sample also yield this CDR3.

The clonotype comes from a man in his late teens or twenties in good health. Some clones in this sample may be carry-over from other donors' samples. Input material: naive CD4+ T cells from PBMCs. The subset here: CD45RA+ positively selected. The chain has TRBV18 and TRBJ2-7, with TRBD1 identical over 11 bases. CDR3 amino acids: CASSTGTGGYEQYF. CDR3 nucleotides: TGTGCCAGTTCCACCGGGACAGGGGGCTACGAGCAGTACTTC.